A selection of T cell receptor beta chains follows, all from one sample in a study of blood T cell repertoires in COVID-19. Clones were read by immunoSEQ multiplex PCR, and TCRdb kept only the in-frame ones, dropping some. In the table there are about 350,000 clones, 87% of which are singletons. Sequenced input: peripheral blood. Receptors were obtained from a woman aged 50 to 60 with COVID-19, enrolled during active disease. Both conserved end residues are part of each CDR3. Size values are once, few and many counts, or a class for expanded clones, and some rows have none.

cdr3_aa: CASRTAGGGYTF
clone_size: .
v_call: TRBV28
j_call: TRBJ1-2

cdr3_aa: CASSLDVTSGYEQYF
clone_size: .
v_call: TRBV11-2
j_call: TRBJ2-7

cdr3_aa: CASSFPGSLGGGSNQPQHF
clone_size: .
v_call: TRBV28
j_call: TRBJ1-5

cdr3_aa: CASSNRQGTRNTEAFF
clone_size: .
v_call: TRBV6-6
j_call: TRBJ1-1

cdr3_aa: CASRRGLVFSGSGELFF
clone_size: .
v_call: TRBV5-1
j_call: TRBJ2-2

cdr3_aa: CASSETGRGETQYF
clone_size: .
v_call: TRBV5-1
j_call: TRBJ2-5

cdr3_aa: CASSRGMNTEAFF
clone_size: .
v_call: TRBV27
j_call: TRBJ1-1

cdr3_aa: CASSLELGAGRSPLHF
clone_size: .
v_call: TRBV5-8
j_call: TRBJ1-6

cdr3_aa: CASSPRTSGNTQYF
clone_size: .
v_call: TRBV11-1
j_call: TRBJ2-3

cdr3_aa: CASSDRQTILNTEAFF
clone_size: .
v_call: TRBV9
j_call: TRBJ1-1

cdr3_aa: CASRRDGWTEAFF
clone_size: .
v_call: TRBV6-5
j_call: TRBJ1-1

cdr3_aa: CASSSGFSGLAGGEQYF
clone_size: .
v_call: TRBV5-1
j_call: TRBJ2-7

cdr3_aa: CASTGQASNYGYTF
clone_size: .
v_call: TRBV6-5
j_call: TRBJ1-2

cdr3_aa: CAPGVTDRGTGANVLTF
clone_size: few
v_call: TRBV7-9
j_call: TRBJ2-6

cdr3_aa: CASSQSGTGGNNSPLHF
clone_size: .
v_call: TRBV23-1
j_call: TRBJ1-6

cdr3_aa: CASSLVAVIATNEKLFF
clone_size: once
v_call: TRBV5-5
j_call: TRBJ1-4

cdr3_aa: CAISEGQGSTDTQYF
clone_size: .
v_call: TRBV10-3
j_call: TRBJ2-3

cdr3_aa: CAVRAGGKETQYF
clone_size: once
v_call: TRBV3-1/TRBV3-2
j_call: TRBJ2-5

cdr3_aa: CASNAGGYGYTF
clone_size: .
v_call: TRBV19
j_call: TRBJ1-2

cdr3_aa: CASSSTGYEQYF
clone_size: once
v_call: TRBV7-2
j_call: TRBJ2-7

cdr3_aa: CAISQTGGGNQPQHF
clone_size: few
v_call: TRBV10-3
j_call: TRBJ1-5

cdr3_aa: CASGLVSGEQFF
clone_size: .
v_call: TRBV12-5
j_call: TRBJ2-1

cdr3_aa: CASSPRQNYGYTF
clone_size: few
v_call: TRBV7-3
j_call: TRBJ1-2

cdr3_aa: CASSYSAGINEQFF
clone_size: .
v_call: TRBV6-5
j_call: TRBJ2-1

cdr3_aa: CASSYLGQGYGYTF
clone_size: .
v_call: TRBV6-6
j_call: TRBJ1-2

cdr3_aa: CASSLFRGWNTEAFF
clone_size: .
v_call: TRBV7-9
j_call: TRBJ1-1

cdr3_aa: CASRLAGWGGTDTQYF
clone_size: .
v_call: TRBV28
j_call: TRBJ2-3

cdr3_aa: CASSLRGTESYEQYF
clone_size: once
v_call: TRBV27
j_call: TRBJ2-7

cdr3_aa: CASSLFGGAPGEQYF
clone_size: .
v_call: TRBV7-9
j_call: TRBJ2-7

cdr3_aa: CASSDLTGDNYGYTF
clone_size: .
v_call: TRBV2
j_call: TRBJ1-2

cdr3_aa: CASSLSGANSPLHF
clone_size: .
v_call: TRBV7-3
j_call: TRBJ1-6

cdr3_aa: CASNIGGYNEQFF
clone_size: once
v_call: TRBV12-3/TRBV12-4
j_call: TRBJ2-1

cdr3_aa: CASRQQDQDYSNQPQHF
clone_size: .
v_call: TRBV10-1
j_call: TRBJ1-5

cdr3_aa: CASSQDGTSGAYEQYF
clone_size: .
v_call: TRBV4-1
j_call: TRBJ2-7

cdr3_aa: CASSPLGTSDEQYF
clone_size: .
v_call: TRBV18
j_call: TRBJ2-7

cdr3_aa: CASSLWPSDRGNEQFF
clone_size: .
v_call: TRBV27
j_call: TRBJ2-1

cdr3_aa: CASSLGSGTGVTDTQYF
clone_size: .
v_call: TRBV5-5
j_call: TRBJ2-3

cdr3_aa: CASSFLASGSLLETQYF
clone_size: .
v_call: TRBV27
j_call: TRBJ2-5

cdr3_aa: CASSQDTGSSYEQYF
clone_size: many
v_call: TRBV4-3
j_call: TRBJ2-7

cdr3_aa: CASSYLAGGSYEQYF
clone_size: .
v_call: TRBV7-8
j_call: TRBJ2-7

cdr3_aa: CASSLGSGPYNEQFF
clone_size: .
v_call: TRBV7-9
j_call: TRBJ2-1

cdr3_aa: CASGKREGRFDEQFF
clone_size: .
v_call: TRBV12-5
j_call: TRBJ2-1

cdr3_aa: CASSGLFSGNTIYF
clone_size: .
v_call: TRBV2
j_call: TRBJ1-3

cdr3_aa: CASSSGTSYSNQPQHF
clone_size: .
v_call: TRBV19
j_call: TRBJ1-5

cdr3_aa: CASSTFATGVYGYTF
clone_size: .
v_call: TRBV19
j_call: TRBJ1-2

cdr3_aa: CASSSTILADNEQFF
clone_size: .
v_call: TRBV7-6
j_call: TRBJ2-1

cdr3_aa: CASSHSTGTGYEQYF
clone_size: .
v_call: TRBV4-1
j_call: TRBJ2-7